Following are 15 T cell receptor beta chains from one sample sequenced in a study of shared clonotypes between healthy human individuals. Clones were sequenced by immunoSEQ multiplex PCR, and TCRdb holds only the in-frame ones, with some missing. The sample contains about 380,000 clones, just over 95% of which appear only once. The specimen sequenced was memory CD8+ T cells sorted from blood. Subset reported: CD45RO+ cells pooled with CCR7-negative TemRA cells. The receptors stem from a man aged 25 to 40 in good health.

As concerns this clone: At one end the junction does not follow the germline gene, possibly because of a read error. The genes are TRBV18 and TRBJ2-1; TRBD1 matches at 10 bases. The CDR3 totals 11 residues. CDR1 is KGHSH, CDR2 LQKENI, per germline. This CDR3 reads CASSLTGQGIF. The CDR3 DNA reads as TGTGCCAGCTCACTAACGGGACAGGGGATCTTC. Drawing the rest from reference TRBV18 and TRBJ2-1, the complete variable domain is NAGVMQNPRHLVRRRGQEARLRCSPMKGHSHVYWYRQLPEEGLKFMVYLQKENIIDESGMPKERFSAEFPKEGPSILRIQQVVRGDSAAYFCASSLTGQGIFGPGTRLTVL.

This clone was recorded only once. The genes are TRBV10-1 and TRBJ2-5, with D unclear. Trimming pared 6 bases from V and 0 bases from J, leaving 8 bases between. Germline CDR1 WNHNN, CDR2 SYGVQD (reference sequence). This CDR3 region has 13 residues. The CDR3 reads CASRRHHQETQYF. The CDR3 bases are TGCGCCAGCAGGCGACACCACCAAGAGACCCAGTACTTC.

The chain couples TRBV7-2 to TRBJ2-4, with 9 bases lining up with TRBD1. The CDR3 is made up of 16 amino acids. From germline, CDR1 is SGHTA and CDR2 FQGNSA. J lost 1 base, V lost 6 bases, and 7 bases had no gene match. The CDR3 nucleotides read TGTGCCAGCAGACGCGACGGACAGGGGGCCAAAAACATTCAGTACTTC. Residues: CASRRDGQGAKNIQYF.

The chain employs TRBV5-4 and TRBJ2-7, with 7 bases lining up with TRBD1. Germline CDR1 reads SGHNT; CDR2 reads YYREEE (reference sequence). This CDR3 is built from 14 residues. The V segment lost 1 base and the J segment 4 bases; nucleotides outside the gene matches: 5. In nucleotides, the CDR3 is TGTGCCAGCAGCTTGATGGGACAGAATTACGAGCAGTACTTC. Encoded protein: CASSLMGQNYEQYF. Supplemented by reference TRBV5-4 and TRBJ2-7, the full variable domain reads ETGVTQSPTHLIKTRGQQVTLRCSSQSGHNTVSWYQQALGQGPQFIFQYYREEENGRGNFPPRFSGLQFPNYSSELNVNALELDDSALYLCASSLMGQNYEQYFGPGTRLTVT.

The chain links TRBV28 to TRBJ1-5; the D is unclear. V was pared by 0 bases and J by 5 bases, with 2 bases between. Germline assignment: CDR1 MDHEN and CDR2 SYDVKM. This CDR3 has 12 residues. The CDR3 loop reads CASSLWYQPQHF. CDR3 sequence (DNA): TGTGCCAGCAGTTTATGGTATCAGCCCCAGCATTTT.

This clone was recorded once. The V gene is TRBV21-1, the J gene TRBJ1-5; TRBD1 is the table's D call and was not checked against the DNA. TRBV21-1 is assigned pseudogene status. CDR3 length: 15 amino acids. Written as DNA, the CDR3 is TGTGCCAGCAGCAAAGTGGACAGGGGGAATCAGCCCCAGCATTTT. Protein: CASSKVDRGNQPQHF.

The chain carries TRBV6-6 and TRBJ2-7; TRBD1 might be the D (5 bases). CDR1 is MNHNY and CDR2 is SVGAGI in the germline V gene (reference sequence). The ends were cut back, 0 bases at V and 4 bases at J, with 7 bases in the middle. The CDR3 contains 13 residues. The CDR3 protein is CASSYSKGYEQYF. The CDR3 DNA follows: TGTGCCAGCAGTTACTCGAAGGGGTACGAGCAGTACTTC.

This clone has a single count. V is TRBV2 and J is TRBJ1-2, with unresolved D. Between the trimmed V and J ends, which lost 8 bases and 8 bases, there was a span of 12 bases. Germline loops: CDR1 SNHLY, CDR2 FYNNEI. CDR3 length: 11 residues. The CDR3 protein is CASGPLGGYTF. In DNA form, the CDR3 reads TGTGCCAGCGGTCCCCTCGGCGGCTACACCTTC.

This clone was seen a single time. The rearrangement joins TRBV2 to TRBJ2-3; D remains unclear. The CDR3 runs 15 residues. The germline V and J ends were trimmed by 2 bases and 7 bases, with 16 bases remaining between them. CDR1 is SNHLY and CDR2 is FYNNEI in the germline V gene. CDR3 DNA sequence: TGTGCCAGCAGTGAAATGTGGTGGGTTTCGTATACGCAGTATTTT. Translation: CASSEMWWVSYTQYF.

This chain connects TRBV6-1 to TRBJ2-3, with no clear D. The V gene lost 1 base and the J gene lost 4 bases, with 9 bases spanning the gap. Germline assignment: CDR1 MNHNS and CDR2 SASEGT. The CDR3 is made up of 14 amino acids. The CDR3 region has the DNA TGTGCCAGCAGTGAAGGATTGCTCGCAGATACGCAGTATTTT. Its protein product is CASSEGLLADTQYF.

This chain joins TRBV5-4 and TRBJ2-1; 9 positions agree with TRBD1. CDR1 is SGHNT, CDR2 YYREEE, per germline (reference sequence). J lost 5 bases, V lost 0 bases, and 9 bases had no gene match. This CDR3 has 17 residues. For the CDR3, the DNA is TGTGCCAGCAGCTTGGAGGTGAACAGGGGGCGAAACAATGAGCAGTTCTTC. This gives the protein CASSLEVNRGRNNEQFF.

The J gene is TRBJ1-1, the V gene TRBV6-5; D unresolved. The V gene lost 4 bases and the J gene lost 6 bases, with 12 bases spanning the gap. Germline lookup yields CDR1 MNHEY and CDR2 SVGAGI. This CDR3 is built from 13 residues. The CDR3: CASSLWGEPEAFF. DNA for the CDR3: TGTGCCAGCAGTTTATGGGGAGAGCCTGAAGCTTTCTTT.

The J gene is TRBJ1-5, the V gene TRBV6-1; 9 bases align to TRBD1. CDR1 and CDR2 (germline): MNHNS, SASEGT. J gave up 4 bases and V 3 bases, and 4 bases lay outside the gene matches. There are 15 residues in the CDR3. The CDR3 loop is CASSETGGRNQPQHF. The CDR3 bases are TGTGCCAGCAGTGAGACAGGGGGTAGAAATCAGCCCCAGCATTTT.

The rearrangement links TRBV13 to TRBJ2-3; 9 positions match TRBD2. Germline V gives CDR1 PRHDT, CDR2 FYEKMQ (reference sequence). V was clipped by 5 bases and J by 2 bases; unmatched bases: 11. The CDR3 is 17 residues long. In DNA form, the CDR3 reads TGTGCCAGCAGCCCCGTAGCGGGAGAGGGGGACACAGATACGCAGTATTTT. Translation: CASSPVAGEGDTDTQYF.

The CDR3 sequence is CSVAPPDRGDTIYF. The DNA of the CDR3 is TGCAGCGTTGCCCCCCCGGACAGGGGGGACACCATATATTTT. The V call is TRBV29-1, the J call TRBJ1-3; 10 bases map to TRBD1. With V trimmed by 4 bases and J by 8 bases, 8 bases remained unmatched. Looked up from germline, CDR1 is SQVTM and CDR2 is ANQGSEA. CDR3 length: 14 residues.